This T cell receptor (beta chain) was documented in a study of T cell repertoires in ileal Crohn's disease. Across the whole study: All patients had surgery for stricturing (about 60%) or penetrating (roughly 39%) disease.

Points on this clone: The antigen remains unidentified.

This table comes from immunoSEQ multiplex PCR, and its TCRdb copy is limited to in-frame clones, with some not included. This sample yields roughly 15,000 clones, of which around 80% are seen a single time; approximately 6.5% belongs to the top ten. Whole-study results and caveats: High-frequency clones were more common in sorted CD8 than CD4 cells. All patients with clonality above 26.8% had endoscopic recurrence.

This CDR3 contains 14 residues. V was clipped by 8 bases and J by 4 bases; unmatched bases: 8. Germline assignment: CDR1 SNHLY and CDR2 FYNNEI. The gene calls are TRBV2 and TRBJ1-1, with TRBD1 matching 9 bases. The source is an adult with Crohn's disease. The material sequenced was ileal tissue. The CDR3 here is CASLKDRGGTEAFF. The CDR3 nucleotides read TGTGCCAGCCTTAAGGACAGGGGAGGCACTGAAGCTTTCTTT.